Below are 26 T cell receptor beta chains sequenced from a single sample in a study of OX40 agonist ivuxolimab in advanced cancers. Only in-frame clones appear in the TCRdb table, and some are missing; sequencing was by immunoSEQ multiplex PCR. The repertoire holds about 83,000 clones, with approximately 88% as singletons. The sequencing used CD4+ or CD8+ T cells sorted from blood, collected in a trial of the OX40 agonist ivuxolimab. These TCRs come from an adult with an advanced solid tumor such as melanoma, head and neck, liver or kidney cancer.

V and J are TRBV7-3 and TRBJ1-1, with D perhaps TRBD1 (5 bases). V was pared by 5 bases and J by 2 bases, with 15 bases between. The CDR3 consists of 15 residues. The germline V gene has CDR1 SGHTA and CDR2 FQGTGA. The CDR3 DNA is TGTGCCAGCAGCAAATCCGGGACGGTAAACACTGAAGCTTTCTTT. Amino acids: CASSKSGTVNTEAFF.

This chain uses TRBV11-2 with TRBJ1-4; D is ambiguous. The CDR3 covers 15 residues. V gave up 5 bases and J gave up 5 bases, with 15 bases separating them. Germline-derived CDR1 and CDR2 are SGHAT and FQNNGV. CDR3 in amino acids: CASSPLAKGNEKLFF. For the CDR3, the DNA is TGTGCCAGCAGCCCCTTGGCAAAAGGGAATGAAAAACTGTTTTTT.

The chain links TRBV29-1 to TRBJ2-5, with D unclear. The CDR3 loop spans 11 amino acids. Germline values: CDR1 SQVTM, CDR2 ANQGSEA. V was shortened by 4 bases and J by 1 base, with 4 bases between the two germline ends. CDR3 residues: CSVGTQETQYF. The CDR3 DNA sequence: TGCAGCGTTGGCACCCAAGAGACCCAGTACTTC.

The rearrangement links TRBV16 to TRBJ2-1, with TRBD1 matching over 8 bases. J was trimmed by 5 bases and V by 1 base; bases with no gene match: 7. The CDR3 totals 16 residues. CDR1 and CDR2 from the germline V gene are KGHSY and FQNENV. CDR3 sequence: CASSQLGQGANNEQFF. The CDR3 nucleotides read TGTGCCAGCAGCCAATTAGGGCAGGGGGCGAACAATGAGCAGTTCTTC.

CDR3 coding DNA: TGTGCCAGCAGCTTACCCCCGTTAGAGACCCAGTACTTC. Its translation is CASSLPPLETQYF. This chain connects TRBV7-2 to TRBJ2-5; no reliable D call. The V gene's germline CDR1 is SGHTA and CDR2 FQGNSA. The CDR3 loop spans 13 amino acids. Trimming pared 2 bases from V and 4 bases from J, leaving 8 bases between. The full variable domain, its missing parts supplied by reference TRBV7-2 and TRBJ2-5, is GAGVSQSPSNKVTEKGKDVELRCDPISGHTALYWYRQSLGQGLEFLIYFQGNSAPDKSGLPSDRFSAERTGGSVSTLTIQRTQQEDSAVYLCASSLPPLETQYFGPGTRLLVL.

This rearrangement joins TRBV5-8 to TRBJ1-2, with D possibly being TRBD1 (5 bases). Looked up from germline, CDR1 is SGHTS and CDR2 is YDEGEE. With 2 bases removed from V and 4 bases from J, the gap between germline ends came to 15 bases. The CDR3 is 15 residues long. The CDR3 DNA reads as TGTGCCAGCAGCTTAGGACCGGGACGGGGCTATGGCTACACCTTC. It yields the protein CASSLGPGRGYGYTF.

The chain carries TRBV6-1 and TRBJ1-5; D is ambiguous. V was shortened by 6 bases and J by 2 bases, with 8 bases between the two germline ends. The CDR3 sequence is 13 residues long. From germline, CDR1 is MNHNS and CDR2 SASEGT. The CDR3 DNA sequence: TGTGCCAGCAGGGAAAGGGGCAATCAGCCCCAGCATTTT. Protein product: CASRERGNQPQHF.

The chain has TRBV7-6 and TRBJ2-7; a possible D gene is TRBD2 (6 bases). Germline CDR1 SGHVS, CDR2 FNYEAQ. This CDR3 is built from 14 residues. Trimming shortened V by 5 bases and J by 4 bases, and 15 bases separated the two germline ends. This CDR3 is CASSEAGQMYEQYF. The DNA for the CDR3 is TGTGCCAGCAGCGAAGCGGGCCAGATGTACGAGCAGTACTTC.

This clone came up a few times. The chain has TRBV19 and TRBJ1-1; D remains unclear. With 8 bases removed from V and 4 bases from J, the gap between germline ends came to 8 bases. Germline CDR1 LNHDA, CDR2 SQIVND (reference sequence). This CDR3 has 11 residues. CDR3 sequence reads: CASGGGTEAFF. For the CDR3, the DNA is TGTGCCAGTGGTGGAGGCACTGAAGCTTTCTTT. Based on the CDR3 plus reference TRBV19 and TRBJ1-1, the full variable domain is DGGITQSPKYLFRKEGQNVTLSCEQNLNHDAMYWYRQDPGQGLRLIYYSQIVNDFQKGDIAEGYSVSREKKESFPLTVTSAQKNPTAFYLCASGGGTEAFFGQGTRLTVV.

This chain links TRBV6-5 with TRBJ1-2; D is undetermined. The length of the CDR3 is 14 residues. Trimming removed 8 bases at V and 7 bases at J, with 20 bases between. Germline values: CDR1 MNHEY, CDR2 SVGAGI. The CDR3 DNA is TGTGCCAGCCAACCAGGACTCAGTGTGAGTGGCTACACCTTC. It is translated as CASQPGLSVSGYTF.

The V call is TRBV6-6, the J call TRBJ1-1; D call uncertain. The ends were cut back, 0 bases at V and 8 bases at J, with 10 bases in the middle. Germline CDR1 reads MNHNY; CDR2 reads SVGAGI (reference sequence). This CDR3 has 13 residues. CDR3 protein: CASSYSNGLEAFF. Here the CDR3 DNA reads TGTGCCAGCAGTTACTCGAACGGTTTAGAAGCTTTCTTT.

The rearrangement joins TRBV5-1 to TRBJ2-2, with D hard to call. The CDR3 loop spans 12 amino acids. The germline V and J ends were trimmed by 0 bases and 7 bases, with 4 bases remaining between them. Germline values: CDR1 SGHRS, CDR2 YFSETQ. CDR3 loop: CASSLAGGELFF. CDR3 bases: TGCGCCAGCAGCTTGGCCGGCGGGGAGCTGTTTTTT.

The rearrangement links TRBV11-2 to TRBJ2-1, with 7 positions matching TRBD2. The V gene's germline CDR1 is SGHAT and CDR2 FQNNGV. V lost 3 bases, J lost 9 bases, and 2 bases stayed unmatched. The CDR3 spans 12 residues. The CDR3 DNA reads TGTGCCAGCAGCTTGGAGCGGGGTGAGCAGTTCTTC. Its protein product is CASSLERGEQFF.

This rearrangement joins TRBV10-2 to TRBJ1-1; 11 bases line up with TRBD1. Germline V gene sequence: CDR1 WSHSY, CDR2 SAAADI. V was pared by 0 bases and J by 11 bases, with 5 bases of the junction left unmatched. This CDR3 has 14 residues. The CDR3 nucleotides are TGCGCCAGCAGTGAGTCGGGACAGGGGGTTCCGGCTTTCTTT. Encoded protein: CASSESGQGVPAFF.

This chain uses TRBV6-6 with TRBJ2-7; D not resolved. V lost 5 bases and J 3 bases, leaving 11 bases between the germline ends. The CDR3 covers 13 residues. From germline, CDR1 is MNHNY and CDR2 SVGAGI (reference sequence). The CDR3 protein is CASSTVRGYEQYF. CDR3 DNA: TGTGCCAGCAGTACCGTACGAGGCTACGAGCAGTACTTC.

This clone was seen a handful of times. The V call is TRBV30, the J call TRBJ2-7; a weak D match, TRBD1 (6 bases). This CDR3 is 12 amino acids long. Germline loops: CDR1 GTSNPN, CDR2 SVGIG (reference sequence). V dropped 0 bases and J dropped 3 bases, with 6 bases sitting between them. This chain's CDR3 is CAWSVQGYEQYF. CDR3 sequence (DNA): TGTGCCTGGAGTGTACAGGGCTACGAGCAGTACTTC.

The rearrangement links TRBV5-4 to TRBJ2-1; D is unclear. The CDR3 loop spans 16 amino acids. V lost 2 bases and J 8 bases, leaving 20 bases between the germline ends. Per germline, CDR1 SGHNT and CDR2 YYREEE (reference sequence). For the CDR3, the DNA is TGTGCCAGCAGCTTCATTTGGCAGAAAGGTAGGGATGAGCAGTTCTTC. Its translation is CASSFIWQKGRDEQFF. The full variable domain, rest sourced from reference TRBV5-4 and TRBJ2-1, is ETGVTQSPTHLIKTRGQQVTLRCSSQSGHNTVSWYQQALGQGPQFIFQYYREEENGRGNFPPRFSGLQFPNYSSELNVNALELDDSALYLCASSFIWQKGRDEQFFGPGTRLTVL.

This clone was seen a single time. The chain uses TRBV5-8 and TRBJ1-4, with TRBD1 identical over 8 bases. This CDR3 region has 13 residues. Germline CDR1 reads SGHTS; CDR2 reads YDEGEE. V was pared by 6 bases and J by 8 bases, with 6 bases of the junction left unmatched. The DNA for the CDR3 is TGTGCCAGCACCGGGACAGGCGGCGAAAAACTGTTTTTT. Translated: CASTGTGGEKLFF.

This clone was seen a handful of times. The chain joins TRBV7-9 to TRBJ1-1, with D possibly TRBD1 on 5 matching bases. CDR1 and CDR2 (germline): SEHNR, FQNEAQ (reference sequence). V lost 1 base, J lost 3 bases, and 9 bases lay in between. The length of the CDR3 is 14 residues. In DNA, the CDR3 is TGTGCCAGCAGCTTAGGGGGGATTGACACTGAAGCTTTCTTT. Its protein product is CASSLGGIDTEAFF. Based on the CDR3 plus reference TRBV7-9 and TRBJ1-1, the full variable domain is DTGVSQNPRHKITKRGQNVTFRCDPISEHNRLYWYRQTLGQGPEFLTYFQNEAQLEKSRLLSDRFSAERPKGSFSTLEIQRTEQGDSAMYLCASSLGGIDTEAFFGQGTRLTVV.

The genes are TRBV4-1 and TRBJ2-1, with 10 bases fitting TRBD2. The V gene's germline CDR1 is MGHRA and CDR2 YSYEKL. The CDR3 totals 17 residues. V lost 1 base, J lost 7 bases, and 10 bases stayed unmatched. This CDR3 reads CASSQVASGGQFNEQFF. The CDR3, as DNA: TGCGCCAGCAGCCAAGTGGCTAGCGGGGGCCAGTTTAATGAGCAGTTCTTC.

This chain uses TRBV5-1 with TRBJ2-6; D is undetermined. Germline lookup yields CDR1 SGHRS and CDR2 YFSETQ. This CDR3 spans 15 amino acids. Trimming cost V 5 bases and J 0 bases, with 9 bases left between them. The CDR3 reads CASRGIASGANVLTF. The CDR3 DNA sequence: TGCGCCAGCAGGGGAATTGCCTCTGGGGCCAACGTCCTGACTTTC.

The chain joins TRBV5-4 to TRBJ2-2; D unclear. V was trimmed by 1 base and J by 6 bases, leaving 4 bases between them. This CDR3 region has 12 residues. Per germline, CDR1 SGHNT and CDR2 YYREEE (reference sequence). The CDR3 spells CASSLTAGELFF. The CDR3, as DNA: TGTGCCAGCAGCTTGACAGCCGGGGAGCTGTTTTTT.

This clone came up a few times. The rearrangement joins TRBV5-8 to TRBJ2-7; no reliable D call. The germline V and J ends were trimmed by 5 bases and 3 bases, with 9 bases remaining between them. The germline V gene has CDR1 SGHTS and CDR2 YDEGEE. The CDR3 runs to 12 residues. The chain's CDR3 is CASSKGNYEQYF. CDR3 sequence (DNA): TGTGCCAGCAGTAAGGGAAACTACGAGCAGTACTTC.

The V call is TRBV12-5, the J call TRBJ2-3, with 13 bases matching TRBD2. Germline V gene lookup returns CDR1 LGHNT and CDR2 FRNRAP. With V trimmed by 5 bases and J by 6 bases, 5 bases remained unmatched. There are 15 residues in the CDR3. In DNA form, the CDR3 reads TGTGCTAGTGGTCCCGGGACTAGCGGGATGGATACGCAGTATTTT. This translates into CASGPGTSGMDTQYF.

Of note for this clone: The junction and the germline gene differ at one end; a read error may be behind it. The rearrangement joins TRBV30 to TRBJ2-7, with D perhaps matching TRBD2 (5 bases). CDR1 and CDR2 (germline): GTSNPN, SVGIG (reference sequence). This CDR3 has 12 amino acids. CDR3 region: CAWSREGYGQYF. In DNA, the CDR3 is TGTGCCTGGAGTCGGGAAGGGTACGGGCAGTACTTC.

The chain couples TRBV5-1 to TRBJ2-1; D gene ambiguous. The CDR3 has 14 amino acids. CDR1 and CDR2 (germline): SGHRS, YFSETQ. Trimming took off 0 bases at V and 3 bases at J, with 7 bases between the two ends. The DNA of the CDR3 is TGCGCCAGCAGCTTGGAAGCCGGCTACAATGAGCAGTTCTTC. Translating gives CASSLEAGYNEQFF.